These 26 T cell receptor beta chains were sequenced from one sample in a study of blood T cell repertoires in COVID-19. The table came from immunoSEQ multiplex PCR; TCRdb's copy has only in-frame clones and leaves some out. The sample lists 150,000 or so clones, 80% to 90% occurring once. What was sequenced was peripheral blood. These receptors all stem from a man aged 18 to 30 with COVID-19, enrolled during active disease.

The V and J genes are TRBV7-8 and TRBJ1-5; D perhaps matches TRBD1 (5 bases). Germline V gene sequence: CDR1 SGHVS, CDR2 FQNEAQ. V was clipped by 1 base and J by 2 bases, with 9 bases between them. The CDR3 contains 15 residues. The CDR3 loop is CASSLGRVGNQPQHF. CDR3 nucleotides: TGTGCCAGCAGCTTAGGCAGGGTGGGCAATCAGCCCCAGCATTTT.

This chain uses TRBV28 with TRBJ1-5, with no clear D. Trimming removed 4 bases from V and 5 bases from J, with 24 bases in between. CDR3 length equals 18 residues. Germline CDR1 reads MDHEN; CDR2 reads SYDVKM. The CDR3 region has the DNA TGTGCCAGCAGTTCAGTCCGGGGTAGTATATCGGTTGATCAGCCCCAGCATTTT. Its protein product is CASSSVRGSISVDQPQHF. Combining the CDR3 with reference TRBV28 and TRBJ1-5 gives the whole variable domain DVKVTQSSRYLVKRTGEKVFLECVQDMDHENMFWYRQDPGLGLRLIYFSYDVKMKEKGDIPEGYSVSREKKERFSLILESASTNQTSMYLCASSSVRGSISVDQPQHFGDGTRLSIL.

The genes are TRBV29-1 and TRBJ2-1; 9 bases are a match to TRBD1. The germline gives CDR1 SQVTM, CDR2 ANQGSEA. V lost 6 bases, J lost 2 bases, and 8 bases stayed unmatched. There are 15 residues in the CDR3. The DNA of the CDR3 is TGCAGCGTGCCTAGACAGGGGGGTCCCTACAATGAGCAGTTCTTC. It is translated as CSVPRQGGPYNEQFF.

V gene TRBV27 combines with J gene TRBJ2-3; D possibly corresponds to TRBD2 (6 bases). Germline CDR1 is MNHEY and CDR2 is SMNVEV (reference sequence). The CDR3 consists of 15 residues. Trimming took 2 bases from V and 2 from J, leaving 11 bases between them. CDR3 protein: CASSLRAGATDTQYF. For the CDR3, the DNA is TGTGCCAGCAGTTTACGAGCGGGCGCCACAGATACGCAGTATTTT.

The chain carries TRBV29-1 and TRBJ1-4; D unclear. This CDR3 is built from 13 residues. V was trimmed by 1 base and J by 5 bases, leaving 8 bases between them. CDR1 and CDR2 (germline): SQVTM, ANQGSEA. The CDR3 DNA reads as TGCAGCGTTGAAGTCAGAGGGAATGAAAAACTGTTTTTT. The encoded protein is CSVEVRGNEKLFF. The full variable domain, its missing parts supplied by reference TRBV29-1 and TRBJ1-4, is SAVISQKPSRDICQRGTSLTIQCQVDSQVTMMFWYRQQPGQSLTLIATANQGSEATYESGFVIDKFPISRPNLTFSTLTVSNMSPEDSSIYLCSVEVRGNEKLFFGSGTQLSVL.

CDR3 residues: CASSLGHRTNYGYTF. The DNA for the CDR3 is TGTGCCAGCAGCTTAGGGCACAGAACTAACTATGGCTACACCTTC. J is TRBJ1-2 and V is TRBV7-8; no clear D. CDR3 length: 15 amino acids. Trimming took 1 base from V and 0 from J, leaving 9 bases between them. CDR1 is SGHVS and CDR2 is FQNEAQ in the germline V gene.

DNA of the CDR3: TGTGCCAGCAGCTCGGGACTAGCGGAGGAGGTAGATACGCAGTATTTT. Residues: CASSSGLAEEVDTQYF. The chain recombines TRBV5-4 with TRBJ2-3; 11 bases fit TRBD2. V lost 3 bases to trimming and J lost 5 bases; unmatched junction nucleotides: 8. Looked up from germline, CDR1 is SGHNT and CDR2 is YYREEE (reference sequence). The CDR3 spans 16 residues.

The CDR3 DNA is TGCGCCAGCAGCTTGGTACAGGGTGGAAATGAGCAGTTCTTC. Protein product: CASSLVQGGNEQFF. The V and J genes are TRBV5-1 and TRBJ2-1, with D possibly being TRBD1 (6 bases). Germline CDR1 reads SGHRS; CDR2 reads YFSETQ. This CDR3 is built from 14 residues. Trimming took off 0 bases at V and 7 bases at J, with 11 bases between the two ends.

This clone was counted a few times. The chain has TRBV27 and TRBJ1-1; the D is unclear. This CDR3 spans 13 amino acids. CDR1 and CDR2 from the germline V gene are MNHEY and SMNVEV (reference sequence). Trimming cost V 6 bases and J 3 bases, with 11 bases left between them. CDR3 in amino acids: CASSSGGYTEAFF. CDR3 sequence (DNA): TGTGCCAGCAGCTCGGGAGGGTACACTGAAGCTTTCTTT.

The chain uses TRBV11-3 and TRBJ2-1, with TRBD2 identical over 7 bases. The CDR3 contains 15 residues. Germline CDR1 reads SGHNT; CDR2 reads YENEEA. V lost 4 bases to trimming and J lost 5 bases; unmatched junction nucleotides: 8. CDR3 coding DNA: TGTGCCAGCAGCTCCTATGGCGGGGGAGACAATGAGCAGTTCTTC. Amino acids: CASSSYGGGDNEQFF.

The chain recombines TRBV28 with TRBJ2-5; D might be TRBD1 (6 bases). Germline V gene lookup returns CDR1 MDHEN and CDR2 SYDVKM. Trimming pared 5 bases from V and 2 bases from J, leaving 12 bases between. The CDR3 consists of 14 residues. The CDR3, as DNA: TGTGCCAGCAGTCTCGCAGGGGAGCAAGAGACCCAGTACTTC. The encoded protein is CASSLAGEQETQYF.

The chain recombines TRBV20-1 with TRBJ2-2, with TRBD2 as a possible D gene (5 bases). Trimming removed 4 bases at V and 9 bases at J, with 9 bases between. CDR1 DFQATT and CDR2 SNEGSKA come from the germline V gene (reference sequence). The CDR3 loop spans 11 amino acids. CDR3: CSAIGGRELFF. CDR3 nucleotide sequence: TGCAGTGCTATAGGAGGCCGGGAGCTGTTTTTT.

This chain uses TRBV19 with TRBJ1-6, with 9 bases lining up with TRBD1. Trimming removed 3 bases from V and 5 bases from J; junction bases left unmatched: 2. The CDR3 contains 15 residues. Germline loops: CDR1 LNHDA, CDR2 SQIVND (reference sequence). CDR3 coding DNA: TGTGCCAGTAGTATCGGGGACAGGGATAATTCACCCCTCCACTTT. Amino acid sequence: CASSIGDRDNSPLHF. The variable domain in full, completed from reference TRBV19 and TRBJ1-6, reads DGGITQSPKYLFRKEGQNVTLSCEQNLNHDAMYWYRQDPGQGLRLIYYSQIVNDFQKGDIAEGYSVSREKKESFPLTVTSAQKNPTAFYLCASSIGDRDNSPLHFGNGTRLTVT.

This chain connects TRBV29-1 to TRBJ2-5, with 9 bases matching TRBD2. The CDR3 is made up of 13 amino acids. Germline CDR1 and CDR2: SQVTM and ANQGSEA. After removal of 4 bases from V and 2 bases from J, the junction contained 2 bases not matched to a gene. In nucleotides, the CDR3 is TGCAGCGTTGTCCTAGCGGGACAAGAGACCCAGTACTTC. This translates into CSVVLAGQETQYF.

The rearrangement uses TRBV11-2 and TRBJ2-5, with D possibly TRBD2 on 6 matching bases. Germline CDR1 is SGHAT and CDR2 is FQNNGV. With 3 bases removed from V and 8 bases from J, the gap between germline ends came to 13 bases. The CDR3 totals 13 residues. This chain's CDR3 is CASSFVGGRTQYF. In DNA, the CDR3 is TGTGCCAGCAGCTTTGTGGGGGGTAGAACCCAGTACTTC.

CDR3 sequence (DNA): TGTGCCAGTAGTCACAGGGGGGGTAATTCACCCCTCCACTTT. This gives the protein CASSHRGGNSPLHF. The chain couples TRBV19 to TRBJ1-6; 8 nucleotides align to TRBD1. The germline CDR1 and CDR2 sequences are LNHDA and SQIVND (reference sequence). The trim removed 5 bases at V and 6 bases at J, leaving 3 bases unmatched. The CDR3 has 14 residues.

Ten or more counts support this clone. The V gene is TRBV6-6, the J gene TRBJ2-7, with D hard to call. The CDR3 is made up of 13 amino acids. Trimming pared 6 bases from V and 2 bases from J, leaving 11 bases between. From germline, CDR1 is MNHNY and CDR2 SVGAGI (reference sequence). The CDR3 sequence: CASSLTGAYEQYF. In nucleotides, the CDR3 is TGTGCCAGCAGCTTGACCGGAGCCTACGAGCAGTACTTC.

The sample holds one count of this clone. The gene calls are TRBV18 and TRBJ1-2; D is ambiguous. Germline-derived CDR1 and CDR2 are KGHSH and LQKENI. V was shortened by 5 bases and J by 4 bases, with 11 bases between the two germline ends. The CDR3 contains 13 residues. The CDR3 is CASSERAPYGYTF. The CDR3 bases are TGTGCCAGCTCAGAACGAGCTCCCTATGGCTACACCTTC.

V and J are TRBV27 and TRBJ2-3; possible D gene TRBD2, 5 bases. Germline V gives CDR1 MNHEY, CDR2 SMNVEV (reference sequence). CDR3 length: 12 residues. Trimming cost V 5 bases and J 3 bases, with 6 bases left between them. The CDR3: CASSPGTDTQYF. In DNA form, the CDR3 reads TGTGCCAGCAGTCCGGGGACAGATACGCAGTATTTT.

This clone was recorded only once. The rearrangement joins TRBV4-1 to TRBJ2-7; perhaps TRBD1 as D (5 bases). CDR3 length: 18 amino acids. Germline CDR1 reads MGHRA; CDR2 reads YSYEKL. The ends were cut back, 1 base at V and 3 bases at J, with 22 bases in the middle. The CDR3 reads CASSQVIPRVSPIYEQYF. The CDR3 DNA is TGCGCCAGCAGCCAAGTGATTCCCAGGGTCTCACCGATCTACGAGCAGTACTTC.

CDR3 in amino acids: CASSLTTGTGELFF. The CDR3, as DNA: TGTGCCAGCAGCTTAACTACAGGGACCGGGGAGCTGTTTTTT. V usage is TRBV7-2 and J usage is TRBJ2-2; D is possibly TRBD1 (6 bases). The length of the CDR3 is 14 residues. V was cut by 2 bases and J by 5 bases, with 9 bases left in between. The germline V gene encodes CDR1 SGHTA and CDR2 FQGNSA. Filled out from reference TRBV7-2 and TRBJ2-2, the complete variable domain reads GAGVSQSPSNKVTEKGKDVELRCDPISGHTALYWYRQSLGQGLEFLIYFQGNSAPDKSGLPSDRFSAERTGGSVSTLTIQRTQQEDSAVYLCASSLTTGTGELFFGEGSRLTVL.

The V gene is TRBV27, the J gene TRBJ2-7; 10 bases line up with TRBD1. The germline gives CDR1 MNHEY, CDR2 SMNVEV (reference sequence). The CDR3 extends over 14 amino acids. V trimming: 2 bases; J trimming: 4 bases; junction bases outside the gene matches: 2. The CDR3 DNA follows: TGTGCCAGCAGTTTAGGGGACAGGGGTTACGAGCAGTACTTC. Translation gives CASSLGDRGYEQYF.

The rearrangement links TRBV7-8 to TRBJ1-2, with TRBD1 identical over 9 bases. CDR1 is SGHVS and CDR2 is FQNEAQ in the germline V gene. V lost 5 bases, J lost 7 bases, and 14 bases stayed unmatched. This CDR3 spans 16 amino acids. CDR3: CASSQRTGVGVAGYTF. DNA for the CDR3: TGTGCCAGCAGCCAACGGACAGGGGTCGGAGTTGCTGGCTACACCTTC.

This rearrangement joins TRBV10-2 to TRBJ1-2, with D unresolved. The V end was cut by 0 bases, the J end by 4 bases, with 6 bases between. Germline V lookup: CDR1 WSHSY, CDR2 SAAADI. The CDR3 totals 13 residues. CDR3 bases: TGCGCCAGCAGTGAGTCGAGGTTCTATGGCTACACCTTC. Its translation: CASSESRFYGYTF.

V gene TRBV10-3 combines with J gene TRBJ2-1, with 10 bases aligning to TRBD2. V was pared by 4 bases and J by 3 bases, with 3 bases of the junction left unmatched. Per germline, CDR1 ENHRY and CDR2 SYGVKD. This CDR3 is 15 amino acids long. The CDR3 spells CAISGAGGDYNEQFF. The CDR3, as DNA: TGTGCCATCAGTGGAGCGGGGGGGGACTACAATGAGCAGTTCTTC.

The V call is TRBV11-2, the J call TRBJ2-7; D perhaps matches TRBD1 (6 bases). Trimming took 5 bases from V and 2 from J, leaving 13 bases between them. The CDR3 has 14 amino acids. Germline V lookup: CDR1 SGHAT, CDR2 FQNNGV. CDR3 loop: CASSPSGTPYEQYF. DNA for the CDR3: TGTGCCAGCAGCCCCTCCGGGACACCCTACGAGCAGTACTTC.